Shown below are 6 T cell receptor beta chains from a single sample sequenced in a study of response to subunit inactivated influenza vaccine. TCRdb processed the RT-PCR reads anew with MiXCR; each CDR3 protein has one entry. The table has roughly 500,000 distinct CDR3 sequences, more than 15% seen once. Sequenced here: CD4+ T cells sorted from PBMCs, sampled 23 to 25 months after vaccination. Source of these receptors: a man between 50 and 75 years old who received an inactivated influenza vaccine.

CDR3 amino acids: CASSGRTVTSTDTQYF. The CDR3 region has the DNA TGTGCCAGCAGCGGACGGACTGTAACTAGCACAGATACGCAGTATTTT. The chain couples TRBV3-1 to TRBJ2-3; D possibly corresponds to TRBD2 (5 bases). Germline V gene lookup returns CDR1 LGHDT and CDR2 YNNKEL (reference sequence). The CDR3 is 16 residues long. V lost 5 bases, J lost 0 bases, and 15 bases lay in between.

This clonotype was counted many times. The V call is TRBV5-1, the J call TRBJ2-2; D remains unclear. Trimming removed 0 bases from V and 4 bases from J, with 10 bases in between. CDR3 size: 15 residues. The V gene's germline CDR1 is SGHRS and CDR2 YFSETQ. This chain's CDR3 is CASSLASLSTGELFF. CDR3 bases: TGCGCCAGCAGCTTGGCAAGCCTCTCCACCGGGGAGCTGTTTTTT.

The chain employs TRBV20-1 and TRBJ2-5; maybe TRBD1 (6 bases). Germline CDR1 DFQATT, CDR2 SNEGSKA (reference sequence). The V gene lost 0 bases and the J gene lost 4 bases, with 9 bases spanning the gap. The CDR3 extends over 13 amino acids. CDR3 in amino acids: CSARDPGVETQYF. The CDR3 nucleotides read TGCAGTGCTAGAGATCCAGGGGTAGAGACCCAGTACTTC.

The V gene is TRBV24-1, the J gene TRBJ2-1; D is uncertain. Germline assignment: CDR1 KGHDR and CDR2 SFDVKD. Trimming stripped 2 bases from V and 3 bases from J, with 10 bases between. The CDR3 sequence is 15 residues long. The CDR3, as DNA: TGTGCCACCAGTGATTCAGGCCTTATCTACAATGAGCAGTTCTTC. Encoded protein: CATSDSGLIYNEQFF.

This sequence joins TRBV15 and TRBJ2-1; 8 bases line up with TRBD1. V lost 1 base to trimming and J lost 8 bases; unmatched junction nucleotides: 10. This CDR3 is 16 amino acids long. CDR1 LNHNV and CDR2 YYDKDF come from the germline V gene (reference sequence). The CDR3 is CATSRVDRGSSHEQFF. The CDR3 DNA follows: TGTGCCACCAGCAGAGTAGACAGGGGATCTAGCCATGAGCAGTTCTTC.

This clonotype appeared many times. J is TRBJ1-2 and V is TRBV27; D may be TRBD1 (6 bases). This CDR3 is 17 amino acids long. Trimming took off 2 bases at V and 1 base at J, with 17 bases between the two ends. Per the germline V gene, CDR1 is MNHEY and CDR2 is SMNVEV (reference sequence). CDR3 coding DNA: TGTGCCAGCAGTTTAGGTGCAGGGGAAGTCGGTAACTATGGCTACACCTTC. This translates into CASSLGAGEVGNYGYTF.